The present T cell receptor (beta chain) was sequenced within a study of shared clonotypes between healthy human individuals. The method was immunoSEQ multiplex PCR; TCRdb's version includes in-frame clones alone and lacks a portion of them. The sample contains 950,000 to 1,300,000 clones, around 76% of which appear only once. The germline V gene has CDR1 MDHEN and CDR2 SYDVKM. This CDR3 comprises 12 residues. V dropped 7 bases and J dropped 3 bases, with 10 bases sitting between them. The sample consisted of memory CD4+ T cells sorted from blood. Subset here: CD45RA-negative fraction. The chain links TRBV28 to TRBJ2-7, with a possible D match to TRBD1 (6 bases). The receptor's source is a man between 18 and 35 years old in good health. The CDR3 spells CASNDRYYEQYF. The CDR3 bases are TGTGCCAGCAACGACAGGTACTACGAGCAGTACTTC.